This T cell receptor (beta chain) was identified in a study of T cells in Graves' hyperthyroidism and ophthalmopathy. Regarding the study as a whole: Most expanded thyroid clonotypes above 0.001 recurred in blood.

TCR beta CDR3 sequences were amplified from RNA transcripts. First-round RT-PCR with HTBI primers amplified the TCR CDR3 region. MiXCR, applied by TCRdb to the multiplex PCR reads, yields one record per CDR3 protein. This table holds 540,000 or so distinct CDR3 sequences, 15% to 18% found once. With respect to this clonotype: The antigen is not known.

Participants, patients aged 18 to 65, had newly diagnosed hyperthyroidism with a duration under 2 months. There are 17 residues in the CDR3. Looked up from germline, CDR1 is MDHEN and CDR2 is SYDVKM. V gave up 3 bases and J gave up 3 bases, with 19 bases separating them. The clonotype comes from a woman aged 25 to 39 with Graves' hyperthyroidism. The material sequenced was blood. The chain recombines TRBV28 with TRBJ2-3; no firm D call. The CDR3 DNA follows: TGTGCCAGCAGTTTTCTTCCTCCGGGCCCGACGACAGATACGCAGTATTTT. Amino acids: CASSFLPPGPTTDTQYF. Looking up the rest from reference TRBV28 and TRBJ2-3 gives the full variable domain: DVKVTQSSRYLVKRTGEKVFLECVQDMDHENMFWYRQDPGLGLRLIYFSYDVKMKEKGDIPEGYSVSREKKERFSLILESASTNQTSMYLCASSFLPPGPTTDTQYFGPGTRLTVL.